The 18 T cell receptor beta chains below come from one sample, sequenced in a study of memory CD4+ T cells and cytomegalovirus serostatus. The sort gate was single viable CD3+CD4+CD8-CD45RO+ cells for memory CD4+ T cells. Sequencing was performed with immunoSEQ multiplex PCR; in TCRdb, only in-frame clones are kept and a portion is missing. There are over 50,000 clones in the sample; roughly four fifths occur only once, and roughly 1.7% lies in the top ten. The specimen was memory CD4+ T cells from blood. The receptor source for this set is an adult in good health and CMV-seronegative.

Remarks on this clone: This CDR3 is also generated by other DNA sequences in the sample. The V and J genes are TRBV30 and TRBJ1-3; D ambiguous. CDR3 length: 12 amino acids. V was shortened by 2 bases and J by 4 bases, with 6 bases between the two germline ends. Germline CDR1 GTSNPN, CDR2 SVGIG (reference sequence). The CDR3 DNA reads as TGTGCCTGGAGTCCACAGGGAAACACCATATATTTT. It specifies CAWSPQGNTIYF.

The rearrangement joins TRBV18 to TRBJ2-7; 7 positions match TRBD1. Germline CDR1 and CDR2: KGHSH and LQKENI. The trim removed 5 bases at V and 0 bases at J, leaving 7 bases unmatched. CDR3 length equals 15 residues. CDR3 protein: CASSSQDRTSYEQYF. The DNA for the CDR3 is TGTGCCAGCTCATCCCAGGACAGGACCTCCTACGAGCAGTACTTC.

V and J are TRBV2 and TRBJ2-5; 9 bases line up with TRBD2. Per the germline V gene, CDR1 is SNHLY and CDR2 is FYNNEI. The CDR3 has 17 amino acids. With 7 bases clipped from V and 4 bases from J, the junction kept 16 bases outside the gene matches. This CDR3 is CASIAGAGGGIRETQYF. The CDR3 DNA reads as TGTGCCAGCATCGCCGGGGCGGGAGGGGGGATTCGAGAGACCCAGTACTTC.

This clone was seen a handful of times. This rearrangement joins TRBV18 to TRBJ1-2; D unclear. This CDR3 is 12 amino acids long. CDR1 and CDR2 from the germline V gene are KGHSH and LQKENI. The V end lost 3 bases, the J end lost 7 bases, and 9 bases lay between the germline ends. For the CDR3, the DNA is TGTGCCAGCTCACCGGAGTCCTCTGGCTACACCTTC. Translating it yields CASSPESSGYTF.

This rearrangement joins TRBV7-2 to TRBJ1-6, with D maybe TRBD1 (6 bases). With 2 bases removed from V and 8 bases from J, the gap between germline ends came to 13 bases. Germline V gene lookup returns CDR1 SGHTA and CDR2 FQGNSA. The CDR3 runs to 15 residues. The CDR3 bases are TGTGCCAGCAGCTTATCACAGGGTGTGGATTCACCCCTCCACTTT. Translated: CASSLSQGVDSPLHF.

J is TRBJ1-2 and V is TRBV29-1; 7 bases line up with TRBD1. With V trimmed by 2 bases and J by 8 bases, 8 bases remained unmatched. Looked up from germline, CDR1 is SQVTM and CDR2 is ANQGSEA. The CDR3 spans 13 residues. The CDR3 nucleotides are TGCAGCGTTGAATCTACAGGGGCCTGGGGCTACACCTTC. It specifies CSVESTGAWGYTF.

This clone was observed once. The chain joins TRBV7-9 to TRBJ1-3; the D is unclear. V gave up 3 bases and J gave up 0 bases, with 6 bases separating them. This CDR3 is built from 14 residues. The germline V gene encodes CDR1 SEHNR and CDR2 FQNEAQ (reference sequence). CDR3: CASSFSVSGNTIYF. In DNA form, the CDR3 reads TGTGCCAGCAGCTTTTCAGTCTCTGGAAACACCATATATTTT.

This clone was counted between two and nine times. V and J are TRBV6-1 and TRBJ1-3; 9 nucleotides align to TRBD1. Germline trimming cut 3 bases from V and 8 bases from J; bases unmatched to any gene: 5. The CDR3 covers 14 residues. Looked up from germline, CDR1 is MNHNS and CDR2 is SASEGT. In DNA form, the CDR3 reads TGTGCCAGCAGTGATACAGGGGGCGTAGACACCATATATTTT. Protein product: CASSDTGGVDTIYF.

The chain carries TRBV4-3 and TRBJ2-1; no firm D call. The V end lost 1 base, the J end lost 5 bases, and 6 bases lay between the germline ends. Germline CDR1 is LGHNA and CDR2 is YSLEER. CDR3 length: 13 amino acids. CDR3 sequence: CASSQGRNNEQFF. The DNA for the CDR3 is TGCGCCAGCAGCCAAGGTCGGAACAATGAGCAGTTCTTC.

The chain is built from TRBV19 and TRBJ2-1, with D unresolved. Trimming pared 0 bases from V and 3 bases from J, leaving 9 bases between. CDR3 size: 15 residues. Germline CDR1 is LNHDA and CDR2 is SQIVND (reference sequence). For the CDR3, the DNA is TGTGCCAGTAGTATAGATTTTTCCGACTACAATGAGCAGTTCTTC. Amino acids: CASSIDFSDYNEQFF. Combining the CDR3 with reference TRBV19 and TRBJ2-1 gives the whole variable domain DGGITQSPKYLFRKEGQNVTLSCEQNLNHDAMYWYRQDPGQGLRLIYYSQIVNDFQKGDIAEGYSVSREKKESFPLTVTSAQKNPTAFYLCASSIDFSDYNEQFFGPGTRLTVL.

V usage is TRBV5-1 and J usage is TRBJ2-2; D unclear. CDR1 SGHRS and CDR2 YFSETQ come from the germline V gene. Trimming removed 0 bases at V and 6 bases at J, with 3 bases between. There are 12 residues in the CDR3. The CDR3 is CASSLVAGELFF. The DNA for the CDR3 is TGCGCCAGCAGCTTGGTCGCCGGGGAGCTGTTTTTT.

The CDR3 protein is CSVDGSQGGNTIYF. CDR3 nucleotide sequence: TGCAGCGTTGACGGGTCTCAGGGTGGAAACACCATATATTTT. The chain links TRBV29-1 to TRBJ1-3; D might be TRBD1 (5 bases). Trimming removed 3 bases from V and 3 bases from J, with 12 bases in between. Germline V gene lookup returns CDR1 SQVTM and CDR2 ANQGSEA. This CDR3 has 14 amino acids.

V usage is TRBV6-1 and J usage is TRBJ2-5; possibly TRBD2 for D (7 bases). Germline CDR1 reads MNHNS; CDR2 reads SASEGT. Trimming removed 1 base at V and 5 bases at J, with 17 bases between. CDR3 length equals 16 residues. CDR3 amino acids: CASSEVERGGVETQYF. In DNA, the CDR3 is TGTGCCAGCAGTGAAGTGGAGCGCGGGGGCGTGGAGACCCAGTACTTC.

The CDR3 reads CASSQGTSRGTGELFF. Written as DNA, the CDR3 is TGTGCCAGCAGCCAAGGGACTAGTCGGGGCACCGGGGAGCTGTTTTTT. J is TRBJ2-2 and V is TRBV14; 7 nucleotides agree with TRBD2. Per the germline V gene, CDR1 is SGHDN and CDR2 is FVKESK. Trimming took 1 base from V and 4 from J; bases not matched to a gene: 6. The CDR3 runs 16 residues. The full variable domain, rest sourced from reference TRBV14 and TRBJ2-2, is EAGVTQFPSHSVIEKGQTVTLRCDPISGHDNLYWYRRVMGKEIKFLLHFVKESKQDESGMPNNRFLAERTGGTYSTLKVQPAELEDSGVYFCASSQGTSRGTGELFFGEGSRLTVL.

This clone was detected only once. V usage is TRBV29-1 and J usage is TRBJ2-7, with D possibly matching TRBD2 (6 bases). V was pared by 1 base and J by 5 bases, with 12 bases between. CDR3 length: 13 residues. Germline V CDR1 and CDR2: SQVTM, ANQGSEA. CDR3: CSVEGLASNEQYF. CDR3 DNA sequence: TGCAGCGTTGAAGGCCTAGCGAGTAACGAGCAGTACTTC.

The chain combines TRBV7-9 with TRBJ2-1, with 13 bases lining up with TRBD2. This CDR3 is built from 18 residues. Germline V lookup: CDR1 SEHNR, CDR2 FQNEAQ (reference sequence). V lost 4 bases, J lost 5 bases, and 11 bases stayed unmatched. CDR3: CASSSLIWTSGGHNEQFF. CDR3 nucleotide sequence: TGTGCCAGCAGCTCCTTAATATGGACTAGCGGGGGCCACAATGAGCAGTTCTTC.

This chain links TRBV7-2 with TRBJ1-4; 8 bases match TRBD1. V dropped 1 base and J dropped 8; count of bases not matched to a gene: 9. Per the germline V gene, CDR1 is SGHTA and CDR2 is FQGNSA. The CDR3 extends over 16 amino acids. This chain's CDR3 is CASSLGHTGGQEKLFF. CDR3 bases: TGTGCCAGCAGCTTAGGGCACACAGGGGGACAAGAAAAACTGTTTTTT.

The rearrangement joins TRBV7-2 to TRBJ1-4, with D perhaps matching TRBD1 (5 bases). CDR1 is SGHTA and CDR2 is FQGNSA in the germline V gene. The CDR3 spans 15 residues. V was trimmed by 5 bases and J by 5 bases, leaving 15 bases between them. CDR3 region: CASSQSRQSNEKLFF. CDR3 bases: TGTGCCAGCAGCCAAAGCAGACAGTCCAATGAAAAACTGTTTTTT.